This T cell receptor beta chain is drawn from a study of T cells in Graves' hyperthyroidism and ophthalmopathy. Germline V lookup: CDR1 KGHDR, CDR2 SFDVKD. The germline V and J ends were trimmed by 3 bases and 5 bases, with 12 bases remaining between them. The CDR3 is made up of 14 amino acids. Authors of the study amplified TCR beta CDR3 regions from RNA transcripts. In the first-round RT-PCR of the TCR CDR3, the HTBI primer set was used. TCRdb reanalysed the multiplex PCR reads using MiXCR and keeps one entry per CDR3 protein. The table has about 530,000 distinct CDR3 sequences, about 15% seen once. This clonotype was detected a few times. Its target is unknown. The study included ophthalmopathy patients with Clinical Activity Score at least 3, NOSPECS grade at least 4 and duration under 3 months. Clinical symptoms, serum thyroxine and TRAb, thyroid ultrasound and orbital computed tomography were used for the diagnoses.

Findings and caveats of the study: The model predicted ophthalmopathy a median around 6 months before onset. Most thyroid-expanded clonotypes above 0.001 were also found in blood.

Sequenced input: blood. The source of this sequence is a woman aged 18-29 years with Graves' ophthalmopathy. The rearrangement joins TRBV24-1 to TRBJ2-5, with D perhaps matching TRBD1 or TRBD2 (7 bases each). The CDR3, as DNA: TGTGCCACCAGTGATCCCAGGGGGGGTGAGACCCAGTACTTC. As protein: CATSDPRGGETQYF.